The rows below give T cell receptor beta chains drawn from one sample of a study of T-cell reconstitution after alpha-beta-depleted transplantation in children. TCRdb re-called the PCR reads with MiXCR, one entry per CDR3 protein. This table holds 440,000 or so distinct CDR3 sequences, 43% found once. The sequencing here drew on PBMCs, taken before TCRalphabeta/CD19-depleted stem cell transplant. The origin of the receptors is a girl aged 2 to 9 with aplastic anemia, due to receive a stem cell transplant. CDR3s include the opening cysteine and the closing phenylalanine or tryptophan. The D gene is left open where the match is weak. Rows give clone size only sometimes, using once, few, many, or a class for an expanded clone.

j_call,clone_size,v_call,d_call,cdr3_aa,cdr3_nt
TRBJ1-2,-,TRBV7-8,-,CASSLRGRIGGYTF,TGTGCCAGCAGCTTAAGGGGCCGGATAGGAGGCTACACCTTC
TRBJ2-5,many,TRBV29-1,-,CSVGAAVQETQYF,TGCAGCGTTGGAGCAGCGGTCCAAGAGACCCAGTACTTC
TRBJ2-7,few,TRBV20-1,TRBD2,CSASFRAGGPRYEQYF,TGCAGTGCTAGTTTTCGAGCGGGAGGGCCCCGGTACGAGCAGTACTTC
TRBJ2-1,many,TRBV7-2,-,CASSLLAPKGNEQFF,TGTGCCAGCAGCTTACTAGCGCCGAAGGGCAATGAGCAGTTCTTC
TRBJ2-3,many,TRBV3-1,TRBD1,CASSPSTGGVGTDTQYF,TGTGCCAGCAGCCCGTCGACAGGGGGCGTCGGCACAGATACGCAGTATTTT
TRBJ1-2,few,TRBV13,-,CASSLGRDLPAGYTF,TGTGCCAGCAGCTTAGGCCGGGACCTTCCTGCGGGCTACACCTTC
TRBJ2-5,few,TRBV4-1,-,CASSQEPGDGETQYF,TGCGCCAGCAGCCAAGAACCGGGAGATGGAGAGACCCAGTACTTC
TRBJ2-7,-,TRBV20-1,-,CSARRTGGEQYF,TGCAGTGCTAGACGCACAGGTGGTGAGCAGTACTTC
TRBJ2-3,many,TRBV11-2,-,CASSYTHGGDTQYF,TGTGCCAGCAGCTACACGCACGGTGGAGATACGCAGTATTTT
TRBJ2-3,many,TRBV20-1,TRBD2,CSAREPLAGAQYF,TGCAGTGCTAGGGAGCCCCTAGCGGGGGCGCAGTATTTT
TRBJ2-3,few,TRBV11-2,-,CASSFFAVDSDTQYF,TGTGCCAGCAGCTTTTTCGCTGTCGATTCGGATACGCAGTATTTT
TRBJ2-1,-,TRBV15,TRBD2,CATSRVRGLAGNEQFF,TGTGCCACCAGCAGAGTACGTGGGCTAGCGGGGAATGAGCAGTTCTTC
TRBJ2-3,many,TRBV12-3/TRBV12-4,TRBD1,CASSFQGAISDTQYF,TGTGCCAGCAGTTTCCAGGGGGCCATTTCGGATACGCAGTATTTT
TRBJ2-7,many,TRBV5-1,TRBD1,CASSLGQGASYEQYF,TGTGCCAGCAGCTTGGGACAGGGGGCCTCCTACGAGCAGTACTTC
TRBJ1-1,many,TRBV29-1,-,CSSRTEMNTEAFF,TGCAGCTCCCGGACAGAGATGAACACTGAAGCTTTCTTT
TRBJ2-4,-,TRBV6-5,-,CASSSTGGENIQYF,TGTGCCAGCAGTTCCACAGGGGGGGAGAACATTCAGTACTTC
TRBJ1-2,few,TRBV7-2,TRBD1,CASSLDSGQIYGYTF,TGTGCCAGCAGCTTAGATTCGGGACAGATCTATGGCTACACCTTC
TRBJ1-6,-,TRBV5-5,TRBD1,CPSNPGTGDNSPLHF,TGTCCCAGCAACCCCGGGACAGGGGATAATTCACCCCTCCACTTT
TRBJ2-2,few,TRBV4-1,-,CASSQDKNGARRGGELFF,TGCGCCAGCAGCCAAGATAAAAACGGAGCTAGGAGGGGCGGGGAGCTGTTTTTT
TRBJ2-3,few,TRBV10-2,TRBD2,CASSAWTSGTDTQYF,TGCGCCAGCAGTGCCTGGACTAGCGGCACAGATACGCAGTATTTT
TRBJ1-2,-,TRBV28,-,CASTSTNYGYTF,TGTGCCAGCACGTCCACTAACTATGGCTACACCTTC
TRBJ1-1,few,TRBV6-1,-,CASSAPWGARDTEAFF,TGTGCCAGCAGTGCCCCTTGGGGGGCGCGGGACACTGAAGCTTTCTTT
TRBJ2-2,-,TRBV7-2,-,CASRNRGPGELFF,TGTGCCAGCAGGAATAGAGGACCCGGGGAGCTGTTTTTT
TRBJ2-1,-,TRBV6-5,-,CASSPPSEQFF,TGTGCCAGCAGTCCCCCCAGTGAGCAGTTCTTC
TRBJ2-3,many,TRBV5-1,-,CASSLDSAGADTQYF,TGCGCCAGCAGCTTGGATTCGGCGGGCGCAGATACGCAGTATTTT
TRBJ2-1,few,TRBV20-1,TRBD2,CSASEWLAGGPEQFF,TGCAGTGCCTCCGAATGGCTAGCGGGAGGGCCCGAGCAGTTCTTC
TRBJ2-3,-,TRBV7-3,TRBD2,CASSPMTSRSTDTQYF,TGTGCCAGCAGCCCGATGACTAGCAGAAGCACAGATACGCAGTATTTT
TRBJ2-5,-,TRBV20-1,-,CSASRRGLETQYF,TGCAGTGCTAGCCGCCGGGGGCTGGAGACCCAGTACTTC
TRBJ2-1,-,TRBV29-1,TRBD1,CSVKGTGRASYNEQFF,TGCAGCGTTAAAGGGACAGGCCGGGCCTCCTACAATGAGCAGTTCTTC
TRBJ2-3,few,TRBV15,-,CATSRGGGKDTQYF,TGTGCCACCAGCAGAGGGGGGGGCAAAGATACGCAGTATTTT
TRBJ2-5,-,TRBV20-1,TRBD2,CSAYGLAGVEETQYF,TGCAGTGCTTACGGACTAGCGGGAGTGGAGGAGACCCAGTACTTC
TRBJ2-3,-,TRBV15,TRBD2,CATSTDRDYDTYTDTQYF,TGTGCCACCAGCACCGACCGGGACTACGATACCTACACAGATACGCAGTATTTT
TRBJ2-7,few,TRBV7-9,-,CASRGVNLIEQYF,TGTGCCAGCAGGGGCGTTAATCTGATCGAGCAGTACTTC
TRBJ1-5,-,TRBV28,-,CASRGVQPQHF,TGTGCCAGCAGGGGCGTTCAGCCCCAGCATTTT
TRBJ1-5,-,TRBV29-1,TRBD1,CSVSVGTGAYQPQHF,TGCAGCGTCTCAGTCGGGACAGGGGCTTATCAGCCCCAGCATTTT
TRBJ2-7,-,TRBV6-5,-,CASSYLGEQYF,TGTGCCAGCAGTTACTTGGGAGAGCAGTACTTC
TRBJ1-4,-,TRBV5-6,-,CASSIATLRGGKLFF,TGTGCCAGCAGCATCGCGACACTCCGGGGGGGAAAACTGTTTTTT
TRBJ2-2,-,TRBV20-1,-,CSALPDTGELFF,TGCAGTGCTCTTCCCGACACCGGGGAGCTGTTTTTT
TRBJ2-7,-,TRBV6-1,TRBD1,CASATGPSSYEQYF,TGTGCCAGCGCGACAGGGCCGAGCTCCTACGAGCAGTACTTC
TRBJ1-1,-,TRBV6-5,-,CASSYQRSRNLEAFF,TGTGCCAGCAGTTACCAACGCTCCAGAAATCTTGAAGCTTTCTTT
TRBJ1-2,few,TRBV20-1,-,CSAQKGGDGYYGYTF,TGCAGTGCTCAAAAAGGGGGGGACGGATATTATGGCTACACCTTC
TRBJ2-2,few,TRBV7-3,-,CASSLTESRAFDSGELFF,TGTGCCAGCAGCTTAACGGAATCCAGGGCGTTCGACTCCGGGGAGCTGTTTTTT
TRBJ1-3,-,TRBV5-1,TRBD1,CASSSNPTGQGSGNTIYF,TGCGCCAGCAGCTCAAATCCGACAGGGCAGGGTTCTGGAAACACCATATATTTT
TRBJ1-5,-,TRBV10-3,TRBD1,CAISEQGQGKIQPQHF,TGTGCCATCAGTGAGCAGGGACAGGGTAAGATTCAGCCCCAGCATTTT
TRBJ1-3,few,TRBV10-2,-,CASSDPLGGSSGNTIYF,TGCGCCAGCAGTGACCCTCTCGGGGGGAGCTCTGGAAACACCATATATTTT
TRBJ1-1,many,TRBV20-1,-,CSAVPRGTEAFF,TGCAGTGCTGTGCCACGGGGTACTGAAGCTTTCTTT
TRBJ2-7,-,TRBV3-1,TRBD2,CASSPGLAGVREQYF,TGTGCCAGCAGCCCCGGACTAGCGGGAGTGCGAGAGCAGTACTTC
TRBJ1-2,few,TRBV5-1,-,CASSLARDTRGGYTF,TGCGCCAGCAGCTTGGCCCGGGACACCCGGGGTGGCTACACCTTC
TRBJ1-1,-,TRBV30,-,CAWRELNTEAFF,TGTGCCTGGCGCGAGTTGAACACTGAAGCTTTCTTT
TRBJ2-3,-,TRBV5-1,TRBD2,CASREGAGGLPDTQYF,TGCGCCAGCAGAGAAGGAGCGGGGGGGCTCCCAGATACGCAGTATTTT
TRBJ2-5,-,TRBV6-1,-,CASSEGGRSPSNQETQYF,TGTGCCAGCAGTGAAGGGGGCAGAAGTCCTTCGAATCAAGAGACCCAGTACTTC
TRBJ2-6,-,TRBV28,-,CASSPRGSGANVMTF,TGTGCCAGCAGTCCACGAGGCTCTGGGGCCAACGTCATGACTTTC
TRBJ2-7,few,TRBV20-1,TRBD2,CSARPNPGAGVSYEQYF,TGCAGTGCTAGACCTAACCCTGGGGCGGGGGTATCCTACGAGCAGTACTTC
TRBJ2-7,-,TRBV7-6,TRBD2,CASSLGGLAGGFYEQYF,TGTGCCAGCAGCTTAGGGGGGCTAGCGGGAGGGTTCTACGAGCAGTACTTC
TRBJ2-7,-,TRBV28,TRBD2,CASSPGLASEQYF,TGTGCCAGCAGTCCGGGACTAGCTTCCGAGCAGTACTTC
TRBJ1-2,-,TRBV28,TRBD1,CASSVHGTGGLYGYTF,TGTGCCAGCAGTGTTCACGGGACAGGGGGCCTCTATGGCTACACCTTC
TRBJ1-5,-,TRBV20-1,TRBD1,CSATTGRQPQHF,TGCAGTGCCACGACAGGGAGGCAGCCCCAGCATTTT